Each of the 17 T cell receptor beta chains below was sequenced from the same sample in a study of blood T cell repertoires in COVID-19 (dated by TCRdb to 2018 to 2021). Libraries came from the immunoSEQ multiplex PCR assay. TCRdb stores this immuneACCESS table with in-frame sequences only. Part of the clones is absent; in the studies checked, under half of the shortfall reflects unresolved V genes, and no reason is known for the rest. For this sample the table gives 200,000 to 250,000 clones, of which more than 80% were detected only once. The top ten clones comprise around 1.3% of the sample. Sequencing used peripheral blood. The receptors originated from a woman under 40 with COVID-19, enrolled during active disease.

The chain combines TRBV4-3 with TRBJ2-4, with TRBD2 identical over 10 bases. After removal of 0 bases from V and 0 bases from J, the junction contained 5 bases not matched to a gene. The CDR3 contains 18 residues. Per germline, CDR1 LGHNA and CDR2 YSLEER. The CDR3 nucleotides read TGCGCCAGCAGCCAAGATGGGTGGACTAGCGGAGCCAAAAACATTCAGTACTTC. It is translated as CASSQDGWTSGAKNIQYF.

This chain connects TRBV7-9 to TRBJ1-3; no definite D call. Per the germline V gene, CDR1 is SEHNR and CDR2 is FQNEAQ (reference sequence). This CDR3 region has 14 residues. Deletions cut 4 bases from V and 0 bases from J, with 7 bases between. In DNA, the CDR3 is TGTGCCAGCAGCTCCCGGGACTCTGGAAACACCATATATTTT. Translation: CASSSRDSGNTIYF. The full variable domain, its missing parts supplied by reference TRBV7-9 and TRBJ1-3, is DTGVSQNPRHKITKRGQNVTFRCDPISEHNRLYWYRQTLGQGPEFLTYFQNEAQLEKSRLLSDRFSAERPKGSFSTLEIQRTEQGDSAMYLCASSSRDSGNTIYFGEGSWLTVV.

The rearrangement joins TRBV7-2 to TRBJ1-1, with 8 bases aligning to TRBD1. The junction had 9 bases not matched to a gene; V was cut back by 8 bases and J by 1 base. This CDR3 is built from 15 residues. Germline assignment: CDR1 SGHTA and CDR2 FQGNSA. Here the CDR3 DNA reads TGTGCCAGCGGGGTTAGACAGGGGTCGAACACTGAAGCTTTCTTT. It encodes CASGVRQGSNTEAFF.

The CDR3 spells CASSGQGPRTPTYEQYF. CDR3 DNA sequence: TGTGCCAGCAGTGGACAGGGACCCCGGACCCCAACCTACGAGCAGTACTTC. The gene calls are TRBV25-1 and TRBJ2-7, with TRBD1 identical over 7 bases. The CDR3 sequence is 17 residues long. The ends lost 4 bases at V and 2 bases at J; junction bases unmatched: 14. Per germline, CDR1 MGHDK and CDR2 SYGVNS.

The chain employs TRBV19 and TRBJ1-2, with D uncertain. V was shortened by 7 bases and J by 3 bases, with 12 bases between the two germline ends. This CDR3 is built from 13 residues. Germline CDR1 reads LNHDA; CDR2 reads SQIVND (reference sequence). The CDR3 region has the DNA TGTGCCAGTAAACCACCCGGGGACTATGGCTACACCTTC. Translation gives CASKPPGDYGYTF.

The CDR3 DNA reads TGTGCCAGCAGTCCGACACCCACCTATGGCTACACCTTC. It is translated as CASSPTPTYGYTF. This chain uses TRBV27 with TRBJ1-2; D uncertain. V dropped 5 bases and J dropped 4 bases, with 11 bases sitting between them. From germline, CDR1 is MNHEY and CDR2 SMNVEV (reference sequence). This CDR3 comprises 13 residues.

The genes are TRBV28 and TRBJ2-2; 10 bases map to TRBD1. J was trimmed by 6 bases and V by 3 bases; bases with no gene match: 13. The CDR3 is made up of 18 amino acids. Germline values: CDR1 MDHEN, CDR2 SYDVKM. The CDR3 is CASSFRTGGSGVSGELFF. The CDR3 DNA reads TGTGCCAGCAGTTTTCGGACAGGGGGAAGTGGAGTCTCCGGGGAGCTGTTTTTT.

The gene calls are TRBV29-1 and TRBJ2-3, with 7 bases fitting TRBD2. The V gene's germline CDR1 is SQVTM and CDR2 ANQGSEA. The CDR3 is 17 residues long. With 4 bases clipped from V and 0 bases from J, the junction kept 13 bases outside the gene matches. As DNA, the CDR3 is TGCAGCGTTGTCGGGGGGAGGATTTATTCTAGCACAGATACGCAGTATTTT. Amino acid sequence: CSVVGGRIYSSTDTQYF.

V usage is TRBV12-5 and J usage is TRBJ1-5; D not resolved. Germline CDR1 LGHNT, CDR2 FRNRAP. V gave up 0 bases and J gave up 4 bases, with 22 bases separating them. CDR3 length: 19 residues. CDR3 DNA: TGTGCTAGTGGTTTGGTACTGTTTGGACTCGGTCGCCAAAATCAGCCCCAGCATTTT. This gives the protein CASGLVLFGLGRQNQPQHF.

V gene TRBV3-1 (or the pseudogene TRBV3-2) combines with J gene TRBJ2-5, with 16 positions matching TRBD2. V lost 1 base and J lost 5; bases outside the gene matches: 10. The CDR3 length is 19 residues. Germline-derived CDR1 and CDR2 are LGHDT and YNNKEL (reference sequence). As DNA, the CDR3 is TGTGCCAGCAGCCAAGCCGGGACTAGCGGGAGGGCCTATGCCGAGACCCAGTACTTC. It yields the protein CASSQAGTSGRAYAETQYF.

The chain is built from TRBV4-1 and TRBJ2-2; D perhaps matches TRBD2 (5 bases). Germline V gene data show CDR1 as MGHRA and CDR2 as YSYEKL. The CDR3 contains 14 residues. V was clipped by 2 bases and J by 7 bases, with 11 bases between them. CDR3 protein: CASSQIGVYGELFF. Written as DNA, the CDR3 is TGCGCCAGCAGCCAAATCGGGGTTTACGGGGAGCTGTTTTTT.

The CDR3 DNA reads TGTGCCAGCAGCTTATCAGCGGGGTCCAACGAGCAGTACTTC. This sequence encodes CASSLSAGSNEQYF. The chain employs TRBV7-9 and TRBJ2-7, with 7 bases identical to TRBD2. The CDR3 length is 14 residues. CDR1 is SEHNR and CDR2 is FQNEAQ in the germline V gene (reference sequence). The junction had 6 bases not matched to a gene; V was cut back by 2 bases and J by 5 bases. Full variable domain (missing parts from reference TRBV7-9 and TRBJ2-7): DTGVSQNPRHKITKRGQNVTFRCDPISEHNRLYWYRQTLGQGPEFLTYFQNEAQLEKSRLLSDRFSAERPKGSFSTLEIQRTEQGDSAMYLCASSLSAGSNEQYFGPGTRLTVT.

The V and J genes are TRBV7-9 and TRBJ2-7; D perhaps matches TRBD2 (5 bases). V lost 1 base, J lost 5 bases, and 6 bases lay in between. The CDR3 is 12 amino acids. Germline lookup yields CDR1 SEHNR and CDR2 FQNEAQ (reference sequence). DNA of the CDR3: TGTGCCAGCAGCTTAGTGCGGGACGAGCAGTACTTC. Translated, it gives CASSLVRDEQYF.

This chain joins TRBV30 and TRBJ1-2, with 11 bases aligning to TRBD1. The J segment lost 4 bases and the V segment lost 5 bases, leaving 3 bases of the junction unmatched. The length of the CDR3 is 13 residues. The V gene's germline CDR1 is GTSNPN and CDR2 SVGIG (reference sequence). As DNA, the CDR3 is TGTGCCTGGGGACAGGGGGCCGGCTATGGCTACACCTTC. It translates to CAWGQGAGYGYTF.

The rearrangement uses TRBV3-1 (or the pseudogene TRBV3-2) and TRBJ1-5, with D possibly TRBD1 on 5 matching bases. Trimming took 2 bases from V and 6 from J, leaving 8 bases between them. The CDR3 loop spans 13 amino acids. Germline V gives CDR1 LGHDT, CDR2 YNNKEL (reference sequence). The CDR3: CASSQQGFQPQHF. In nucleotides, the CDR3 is TGTGCCAGCAGCCAACAGGGTTTTCAGCCCCAGCATTTT.

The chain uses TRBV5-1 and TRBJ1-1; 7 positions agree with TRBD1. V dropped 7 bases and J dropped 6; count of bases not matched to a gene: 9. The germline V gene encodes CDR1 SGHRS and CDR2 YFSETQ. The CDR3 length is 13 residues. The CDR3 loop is CASSNRGGAEAFF. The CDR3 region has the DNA TGCGCCAGCTCCAACAGGGGCGGGGCTGAAGCTTTCTTT.

In nucleotides, the CDR3 is TGTGCCAGCAGTTTAAAGCCGAACTATGGCTACACCTTC. Translation: CASSLKPNYGYTF. The J gene is TRBJ1-2, the V gene TRBV28; D is uncertain. The CDR3 consists of 13 residues. Per the germline V gene, CDR1 is MDHEN and CDR2 is SYDVKM. V was shortened by 2 bases and J by 2 bases, with 6 bases between the two germline ends.